This T cell receptor beta chain was identified during a study of blood T cell repertoires in COVID-19. Study as a whole: PBMCs, B-cell-depleted T cells, or T cells were the source of the cDNA or gDNA that made up the material.

Using immunoSEQ multiplex PCR, the repertoire was profiled, and TCRdb retains in-frame clones only, with some absent. The sample shows 100,000 to 150,000 clones, 85% to 90% of them seen only once. The CDR3 covers 20 residues. Germline lookup yields CDR1 SGHVS and CDR2 FQNEAQ. V was clipped by 5 bases and J by 0 bases; unmatched bases: 12. The chain combines TRBV7-8 with TRBJ2-4, with 14 bases fitting TRBD2. This clonotype originated in a man older than 75 with active or convalescent COVID-19. Material for sequencing was peripheral blood. For the CDR3, the DNA is TGTGCCAGCAGCCAGGGACTAGCGGGGGAATCCCCCAGAGCCAAAAACATTCAGTACTTC. The encoded protein is CASSQGLAGESPRAKNIQYF.